Given below is one TCR beta chain in context. The unexposed donors gave CD4+ T cells in 2011-2018, prior to COVID-19. The sample comes from a study of CD4 T cells in relation to SARS-CoV-2 and coronaviruses. The germline V gene encodes CDR1 MNHEY and CDR2 SMNVEV (reference sequence). The CDR3 contains 13 residues. V was clipped by 6 bases and J by 0 bases, with 6 bases between them. Profiled with immunoSEQ multiplex PCR; TCRdb holds only in-frame clones, not every one. Of about 64,000 clones listed, over 90% are singletons. The chain employs TRBV27 and TRBJ1-5; D uncertain. The sequencing sample was made of naive CD4+ T cells from PBMCs. Subset noted: naive CD4+ T cells isolated by negative enrichment. The clonotype was recovered from a human donor in good health. Written as DNA, the CDR3 is TGTGCCAGCAGGGGCTATAGCAATCAGCCCCAGCATTTT. This translates into CASRGYSNQPQHF.